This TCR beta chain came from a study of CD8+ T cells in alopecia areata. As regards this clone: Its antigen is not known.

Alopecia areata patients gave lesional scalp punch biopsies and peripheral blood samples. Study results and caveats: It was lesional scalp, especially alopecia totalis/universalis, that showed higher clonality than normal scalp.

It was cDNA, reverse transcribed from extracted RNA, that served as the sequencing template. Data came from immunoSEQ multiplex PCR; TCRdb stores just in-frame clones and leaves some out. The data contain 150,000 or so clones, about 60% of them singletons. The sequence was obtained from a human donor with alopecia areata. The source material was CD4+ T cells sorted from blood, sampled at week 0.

CDR3 DNA: TGTGCCAGCAGTGAAGGGGGCGGCGAGCAGTACTTC. Protein sequence: CASSEGGGEQYF. The V call is TRBV2, the J call TRBJ2-7, with D perhaps matching TRBD1 (5 bases). The CDR3 runs to 12 residues. V lost 1 base and J lost 6, with 7 bases in between. Looked up from germline, CDR1 is SNHLY and CDR2 is FYNNEI.